One T cell receptor (beta chain) is described in this entry. Antigen unknown. This sample was taken from a study of early T cells in non-severe SARS-CoV-2 infection. Study-level information: The authors sequenced bulk RNA from unsorted whole blood, leaving chains unpaired.

General study findings and limits: Database matching using VDJdb favored anti-spike CD8 responses, with private and CD4 specificities left missing.

The TCR library protocol attached unique molecular identifiers to the individual cDNA molecules. Using its own MiXCR run on the 5' RACE reads, TCRdb lists one record per CDR3 protein. The sample consists of about 50,000 distinct CDR3 sequences, around a tenth of them appearing once. The sample was whole blood, taken at baseline. The receptor was derived from an adult who was a healthcare worker with PCR-confirmed SARS-CoV-2 infection or an uninfected control (not recorded which).

This CDR3 is CASSYSPDMNTEAFF. The CDR3 DNA is TGTGCCAGCAGTTACTCGCCGGATATGAACACTGAAGCTTTCTTT. The chain recombines TRBV6-2 or TRBV6-3 with TRBJ1-1; no reliable D call. Germline-derived CDR1 and CDR2 are MNHEY and SVGEGT. The CDR3 contains 15 residues. V lost 0 bases and J lost 0, with 8 bases in between.